This is a list of T cell receptor beta chains from one sample in a study of blood T cells in healthy people across ages. TCRdb independently ran MiXCR on the 5' RACE reads; one entry per CDR3 protein. The data show 1.5 million to 2 million distinct CDR3 sequences, 49% seen once. The sample comprised blood. These TCRs come from a woman aged 40 to 50 in good health. The CDR3 runs from the conserved cysteine through the conserved F or W. The D gene is left open where the match is weak. The listing skips clone size in some rows; elsewhere it reads once, few, many or a size class.

>-|-|TRBJ2-5|TRBV14
CASSQGFLAPGETQYF
TGTGCCAGCAGCCAAGGGTTCCTCGCCCCGGGGGAGACCCAGTACTTC
>-|TRBD2|TRBJ2-1|TRBV13
CASSSTSGGASYNEQFF
TGTGCCAGCAGCTCTACTAGCGGGGGGGCGTCTTACAATGAGCAGTTCTTC
>once|-|TRBJ2-1|TRBV18
CASSPPRRAFLSYNEQFF
TGTGCCAGCTCACCACCGAGACGGGCCTTTTTATCCTACAATGAGCAGTTCTTC
>-|-|TRBJ2-2|TRBV5-1
CASSFRESGRGELFF
TGCGCCAGCAGCTTCAGGGAGAGTGGGCGCGGGGAGCTGTTTTTT
>-|-|TRBJ2-4|TRBV4-3
CASSPTGGRFQYF
TGCGCCAGCAGCCCTACCGGGGGCCGTTTTCAGTACTTC
>few|TRBD1|TRBJ2-1|TRBV20-1
CSARDPGDRETYNEQFF
TGCAGTGCTAGGGATCCCGGGGACAGGGAGACCTACAATGAGCAGTTCTTC
>once|-|TRBJ1-6|TRBV7-2
CASSGRDKSNLGNSPLHF
TGTGCCAGCAGCGGACGGGACAAAAGTAACCTGGGTAATTCACCCCTCCACTTT
>-|TRBD1|TRBJ1-5|TRBV12-3/TRBV12-4
CASSIAPGTARNQPQHF
TGTGCCAGCAGCATAGCGCCCGGGACAGCCCGCAATCAGCCCCAGCATTTT
>few|TRBD1|TRBJ1-2|TRBV7-2
CASSTGQGPYDGYTF
TGTGCCAGCAGCACGGGACAGGGTCCTTACGATGGCTACACCTTC
>-|TRBD2|TRBJ2-7|TRBV7-9
CASSGAGERVYEQYF
TGTGCCAGCAGCGGAGCGGGGGAGCGGGTCTACGAGCAGTACTTC
>few|-|TRBJ2-7|TRBV9
CASSPHRGDGCEQYF
TGTGCCAGCAGCCCTCACAGAGGGGACGGGTGCGAGCAGTACTTC
>-|TRBD1|TRBJ2-1|TRBV6-5
CASSYETGSEQFF
TGTGCCAGCAGTTACGAGACAGGGAGTGAGCAGTTCTTC
>-|-|TRBJ2-3|TRBV7-9
CASSPNAGARDTQYF
TGTGCCAGCAGCCCTAACGCGGGGGCGCGAGATACGCAGTATTTT
>-|TRBD2|TRBJ2-1|TRBV11-2
CASSPRLAKNEQFF
TGTGCCAGCAGCCCACGACTAGCGAAGAATGAGCAGTTCTTC
>-|TRBD1|TRBJ1-4|TRBV20-1
CSADGTGGSTNEKLFF
TGCAGTGCTGACGGGACAGGGGGTAGCACGAATGAAAAACTGTTTTTT
>-|-|TRBJ2-1|TRBV2
CASGVTEQFF
TGTGCCAGCGGGGTGACGGAGCAGTTCTTC
>-|-|TRBJ1-5|TRBV4-1
CASSQDFTTDSQPQHF
TGCGCCAGCAGCCAAGATTTTACAACGGACAGTCAGCCCCAGCATTTT
>-|TRBD2|TRBJ2-3|TRBV20-1
CSASSGGSVADTQYF
TGCAGTGCCTCGAGCGGGGGTTCAGTGGCAGATACGCAGTATTTT
>-|-|TRBJ2-1|TRBV9
CASSGAVIYNEQFF
TGTGCCAGCAGCGGGGCCGTAATATACAATGAGCAGTTCTTC
>few|TRBD2|TRBJ2-1|TRBV6-2/TRBV6-3
CASSQTGGGEQFF
TGTGCCAGCAGTCAAACTGGGGGGGGTGAGCAGTTCTTC
>-|TRBD1|TRBJ2-3|TRBV5-1
CASSGRQGYVADTQYF
TGCGCCAGCAGCGGGAGACAGGGGTACGTCGCAGATACGCAGTATTTT
>-|TRBD2|TRBJ2-3|TRBV20-1
CSASALAGRQDTQYF
TGCAGTGCTAGTGCATTAGCGGGGCGACAAGATACGCAGTATTTT
>few|-|TRBJ2-1|TRBV7-9
CASSSHLYRQVNEQFF
TGTGCCAGCAGCTCGCACCTATACAGACAAGTAAATGAGCAGTTCTTC
>-|TRBD1|TRBJ1-2|TRBV28
CASSQGTGQGYTF
TGTGCCAGCAGCCAAGGGACAGGTCAAGGCTACACCTTC
>few|-|TRBJ1-4|TRBV4-3
CASSPAHRNEKLFF
TGCGCCAGCAGCCCGGCACACAGGAATGAAAAACTGTTTTTT
>-|-|TRBJ2-5|TRBV28
CASSNPGDHQETQYF
TGTGCCAGCAGTAACCCGGGAGACCACCAAGAGACCCAGTACTTC
>few|-|TRBJ1-2|TRBV20-1
CSAPPATNYGYTF
TGCAGTGCTCCGCCGGCCACTAACTATGGCTACACCTTC
>many|-|TRBJ2-7|TRBV3-1
CASSQGGGTARSYEQYF
TGTGCCAGCAGCCAAGGGGGGGGGACAGCACGATCCTACGAGCAGTACTTC
>-|-|TRBJ1-6|TRBV6-5
CASKNGGSPLHF
TGTGCCAGCAAGAACGGGGGTTCACCCCTCCACTTT
>-|TRBD1|TRBJ1-2|TRBV11-1
CASSPGQEKYGYTF
TGTGCCAGCAGCCCCGGACAGGAGAAATATGGCTACACCTTC
>-|TRBD2|TRBJ2-1|TRBV4-1
CASSQDPTSGGAGSYNEQFF
TGCGCCAGCAGCCAAGATCCCACTAGCGGGGGGGCCGGCTCCTACAATGAGCAGTTCTTC
>few|TRBD1|TRBJ2-7|TRBV27
CASSFRTGPYEQYF
TGTGCCAGCAGTTTCCGGACAGGTCCCTACGAGCAGTACTTC
>once|-|TRBJ2-7|TRBV7-8
CASSQITGYEQYF
TGTGCCAGCAGTCAAATTACAGGGTACGAGCAGTACTTC
>-|TRBD2|TRBJ2-5|TRBV28
CASSLFLRGGQETQYF
TGTGCCAGCAGTTTATTCCTCCGGGGGGGCCAAGAGACCCAGTACTTC
>-|TRBD1|TRBJ2-7|TRBV7-7
CASSLGTGTGNEQYF
TGTGCTAGCAGCTTAGGAACCGGGACAGGCAACGAGCAGTACTTC
>many|-|TRBJ1-2|TRBV20-1
CSANYGYTF
TGCAGTGCTAATTATGGCTACACCTTC
>few|-|TRBJ2-3|TRBV29-1
CSVAISGTDTQYF
TGCAGCGTTGCTATATCAGGCACAGATACGCAGTATTTT
>few|TRBD1|TRBJ2-7|TRBV20-1
CSATTGGTYEQYF
TGCAGTGCCACGACAGGGGGGACCTACGAGCAGTACTTC
>-|TRBD2|TRBJ2-3|TRBV27
CASSILAGGFTDTQYF
TGTGCCAGCAGTATTCTAGCGGGGGGATTCACAGATACGCAGTATTTT
>-|-|TRBJ1-6|TRBV7-2
CASSFSGLDNSPLHF
TGTGCCAGCAGTTTTTCAGGTCTGGATAATTCACCCCTCCACTTT
>once|TRBD2|TRBJ2-3|TRBV6-5
CASSYRLAGGGTDTQYF
TGTGCCAGCAGTTACAGACTAGCCGGAGGGGGCACAGATACGCAGTATTTT